Shown below are 28 T cell receptor beta chains from a single sample sequenced in a study of blood T cells in healthy people across ages (dated by TCRdb to between 2014 and 2016). Libraries came from 5' RACE. The reads were generated on an Illumina HiSeq 2500. A second PCR of about 7 to 12 cycles was run with a J-beta primer mix and a sample-barcoded 5' primer. In TCRdb, the public reads were trimmed at Q25 with fastp and aligned with MiXCR, with productive beta chains retained. Records with the same CDR3 protein are collapsed into one entry carrying the most frequent genes and DNA. Counted in this sample were about 600,000 distinct CDR3 sequences; around half of them appeared once. The top ten constitute roughly 25% of the sample. The sequencing input was blood. These receptors were collected from a man at least 80 years old in good health.

This clonotype was recorded at least ten times. The J gene is TRBJ2-3, the V gene TRBV10-3; a weak D match, TRBD2 (6 bases). The CDR3 has 14 residues. Trimming stripped 6 bases from V and 0 bases from J, with 10 bases between. Germline V CDR1 and CDR2: ENHRY, SYGVKD. CDR3 bases: TGTGCCATCAGGGGACTTGATAGCACAGATACGCAGTATTTT. Its protein is CAIRGLDSTDTQYF.

With regard to this clonotype: A junction end diverges from the germline sequence, so it may reflect a read error. The J gene is TRBJ2-3, the V gene TRBV25-1; 10 positions agree with TRBD1. CDR1 and CDR2 from the germline V gene are MGHDK and SYGVNS. The CDR3 has 15 amino acids. Here the CDR3 DNA reads TGTGCCAGCAGTGAGAGGGACAGGGGTACAGATATGCAGTATTTT. Translation: CASSERDRGTDMQYF.

This clonotype was observed a handful of times. The CDR3 DNA sequence: TGTGCCAGCAATGGACAGGGGTGGGGCTACACCTTC. This translates into CASNGQGWGYTF. The V and J genes are TRBV25-1 and TRBJ1-2, with TRBD1 matching 9 bases. This CDR3 region has 12 residues. The V segment lost 7 bases and the J segment 8 bases; nucleotides outside the gene matches: 5. Germline V gene data show CDR1 as MGHDK and CDR2 as SYGVNS.

This clonotype has a count of ten or more. This sequence joins TRBV4-3 and TRBJ2-7, with 8 bases that match TRBD2. V gave up 4 bases and J gave up 1 base; unmatched junction bases: 6. This CDR3 region has 15 residues. Germline CDR1 is LGHNA and CDR2 is YSLEER. This CDR3 reads CASSRRLAKSYEQYF. The CDR3 DNA sequence: TGCGCCAGCAGCCGGCGACTAGCGAAGTCCTACGAGCAGTACTTC.

This rearrangement joins TRBV4-3 to TRBJ2-5; 9 bases map to TRBD1. Germline V gene data show CDR1 as LGHNA and CDR2 as YSLEER. The CDR3 is made up of 15 amino acids. The junction had 5 bases not matched to a gene; V was cut back by 1 base and J by 5 bases. CDR3 DNA: TGCGCCAGCAGCCAAGTGGACAGGGGAGTTGAGACCCAGTACTTC. Protein sequence: CASSQVDRGVETQYF.

The chain is built from TRBV9 and TRBJ2-7; D might be TRBD1 (6 bases). This CDR3 spans 15 amino acids. Trimming shortened V by 1 base and J by 4 bases, and 15 bases separated the two germline ends. Germline values: CDR1 SGDLS, CDR2 YYNGEE. The CDR3 DNA sequence: TGTGCCAGCAGCGTAAACATGGGACAACAATACGAGCAGTACTTC. This translates into CASSVNMGQQYEQYF.

The chain carries TRBV2 and TRBJ1-4, with 8 bases fitting TRBD1. After removal of 7 bases from V and 8 bases from J, the junction contained 9 bases not matched to a gene. From germline, CDR1 is SNHLY and CDR2 FYNNEI. CDR3 length: 14 residues. Here the CDR3 reads CASIKDRDNEKLFF. As DNA, the CDR3 is TGTGCCAGCATTAAGGACAGGGATAACGAAAAACTGTTTTTT.

The chain is built from TRBV7-3 and TRBJ2-3, with D perhaps TRBD2 (5 bases). In germline, CDR1 is SGHTA, CDR2 FQGTGA. CDR3 length: 13 residues. Trimming left V 3 bases short and J 5 bases short, with 9 bases between. In DNA, the CDR3 is TGTGCCAGCAGCTTTTCGGCGGGAGATACGCAGTATTTT. Encoded protein: CASSFSAGDTQYF.

The chain recombines TRBV11-2 with TRBJ2-1; a weak D match, TRBD2 (5 bases). The CDR3 extends over 15 amino acids. The germline gives CDR1 SGHAT, CDR2 FQNNGV. The V gene lost 3 bases and the J gene lost 0 bases, with 9 bases spanning the gap. The CDR3 nucleotides are TGTGCCAGCAGCTTGTTGAGGGACTCCTACAATGAGCAGTTCTTC. Translating it yields CASSLLRDSYNEQFF.

In its sample, this clonotype was seen once. The chain recombines TRBV6-2 or TRBV6-3 with TRBJ2-7; D not resolved. CDR3 length equals 11 residues. The ends were cut back, 10 bases at V and 7 bases at J, with 14 bases in the middle. Germline CDR1 MNHEY, CDR2 SVGEGT. The CDR3 coding sequence is TGTGCCACTACTAACTACAATGAGCAGTACTTC. Residues: CATTNYNEQYF.

V usage is TRBV7-2 and J usage is TRBJ2-1; D may be TRBD2 (7 bases). Trimming pared 4 bases from V and 6 bases from J, leaving 25 bases between. CDR1 and CDR2 (germline): SGHTA, FQGNSA. This CDR3 has 18 residues. The CDR3 DNA follows: TGTGCCAGCAGCTCCGACCCCCCGGGGGCTAGCGGAGCCAATGAGCAGTTCTTC. This translates into CASSSDPPGASGANEQFF. The full variable domain, rest sourced from reference TRBV7-2 and TRBJ2-1, is GAGVSQSPSNKVTEKGKDVELRCDPISGHTALYWYRQSLGQGLEFLIYFQGNSAPDKSGLPSDRFSAERTGGSVSTLTIQRTQQEDSAVYLCASSSDPPGASGANEQFFGPGTRLTVL.

This clonotype appeared a few times. The chain uses TRBV2 and TRBJ2-7; D is uncertain. The CDR3 runs 12 residues. CDR1 is SNHLY, CDR2 FYNNEI, per germline. With 7 bases removed from V and 2 bases from J, the gap between germline ends came to 9 bases. The CDR3 region has the DNA TGTGCCAGCAAGGGCAGAACCTACGAGCAGTACTTC. Translated: CASKGRTYEQYF.

The V gene is TRBV11-2, the J gene TRBJ1-2; D might be TRBD1 (6 bases). Per germline, CDR1 SGHAT and CDR2 FQNNGV. This CDR3 has 14 residues. V was pared by 5 bases and J by 5 bases, with 15 bases between. This CDR3 reads CASSPLGGGYGYTF. The CDR3 DNA reads as TGTGCCAGCAGCCCACTCGGGGGCGGGTATGGCTACACCTTC. The full variable domain, completed using reference TRBV11-2 and TRBJ1-2, is EAGVAQSPRYKIIEKRQSVAFWCNPISGHATLYWYQQILGQGPKLLIQFQNNGVVDDSQLPKDRFSAERLKGVDSTLKIQPAKLEDSAVYLCASSPLGGGYGYTFGSGTRLTVV.

The table lists this clonotype with many counts. The chain links TRBV7-2 to TRBJ2-7, with a tentative D call TRBD1 (6 bases). V lost 1 base and J lost 2, with 12 bases in between. The CDR3 extends over 15 amino acids. Looked up from germline, CDR1 is SGHTA and CDR2 is FQGNSA. Written as DNA, the CDR3 is TGTGCCAGCAGCTTAGAAGGCAGGGGCCCCTACGAGCAGTACTTC. This sequence encodes CASSLEGRGPYEQYF. Filled out from reference TRBV7-2 and TRBJ2-7, the complete variable domain reads GAGVSQSPSNKVTEKGKDVELRCDPISGHTALYWYRQSLGQGLEFLIYFQGNSAPDKSGLPSDRFSAERTGGSVSTLTIQRTQQEDSAVYLCASSLEGRGPYEQYFGPGTRLTVT.

The V call is TRBV6-2 or TRBV6-3, the J call TRBJ2-4; weak D call: TRBD2 (5 bases). The CDR3 is made up of 18 amino acids. V was shortened by 6 bases and J by 1 base, with 22 bases between the two germline ends. The germline gives CDR1 MNHEY, CDR2 SVGEGT. The CDR3 DNA reads as TGTGCCAGCAGGGAGGCAGGACCCAGCGGCACGGCCAAAAACATTCAGTACTTC. It specifies CASREAGPSGTAKNIQYF.

This clonotype was counted a few times. One end of the junction fails to match germline, which may point to a read error. The chain uses TRBV29-1 and TRBJ2-3; TRBD2 might be the D (6 bases). The CDR3 is made up of 15 amino acids. CDR1 and CDR2 from the germline V gene are SQVTM and ANQGSEA. CDR3 residues: CSVEAGQEGTDTQYF. The CDR3 nucleotides are TGCAGCGTCGAAGCAGGGCAGGAGGGGACAGATACGCAGTATTTT.

Only a few counts were recorded for this clonotype. J is TRBJ2-7 and V is TRBV7-2; TRBD2 aligns across 10 bases. This CDR3 spans 18 amino acids. CDR1 SGHTA and CDR2 FQGNSA come from the germline V gene. V lost 0 bases, J lost 3 bases, and 11 bases stayed unmatched. The CDR3 reads CASSLAASGRSIHYEQYF. The DNA of the CDR3 is TGTGCCAGCAGCTTAGCGGCTAGCGGGAGAAGCATCCACTACGAGCAGTACTTC.

This chain links TRBV20-1 with TRBJ2-1; D is ambiguous. Per germline, CDR1 DFQATT and CDR2 SNEGSKA (reference sequence). Trimming removed 7 bases from V and 0 bases from J, with 19 bases in between. The CDR3 length is 16 residues. CDR3 amino acids: CSVLQTPESSYNEQFF. CDR3 in DNA: TGCAGTGTTTTGCAGACCCCCGAGAGCTCCTACAATGAGCAGTTCTTC.

V and J are TRBV7-8 and TRBJ2-7; 11 bases align to TRBD2. Germline V lookup: CDR1 SGHVS, CDR2 FQNEAQ. The CDR3 extends over 15 amino acids. The V gene end was trimmed by 2 bases and the J gene end by 7 bases; junction bases not matched to a gene: 7. The chain's CDR3 is CASSLMTSGDLEQYF. The CDR3 bases are TGTGCCAGCAGCTTAATGACTAGCGGGGACCTGGAGCAGTACTTC.

This clonotype was detected ten times or more. The rearrangement joins TRBV6-5 to TRBJ2-5; D not resolved. CDR1 and CDR2 (germline): MNHEY, SVGAGI. The CDR3 extends over 17 amino acids. The germline V and J ends were trimmed by 4 bases and 6 bases, with 24 bases remaining between them. The CDR3, as DNA: TGTGCCAGCAGTTCCCAATTCATACCCGGACGGTCTAAGACCCAGTACTTC. This codes for CASSSQFIPGRSKTQYF.

The V gene is TRBV9, the J gene TRBJ2-7, with 8 nucleotides matching TRBD2. Trimming at V came to 4 bases and at J to 8 bases, leaving 14 bases not matched to a gene. Looked up from germline, CDR1 is SGDLS and CDR2 is YYNGEE. This CDR3 spans 15 amino acids. CDR3 sequence (DNA): TGTGCCAGCAGCCCCGCGGGACTAGGGGGTTCGAAGCAGTACTTC. Amino acids: CASSPAGLGGSKQYF.

The rearrangement links TRBV6-2 or TRBV6-3 to TRBJ2-5, with 7 bases lining up with TRBD2. Matching the DNA end better, TRBJ2-7 makes the J call doubtful. The CDR3 runs 16 residues. Germline values: CDR1 MNHEY, CDR2 SVGEGT. CDR3 residues: CASSGADKRGYTEQYF. CDR3 sequence (DNA): TGTGCCAGCAGTGGAGCCGACAAGCGGGGTTATACCGAGCAGTACTTC.

In its sample, this clonotype was seen a few times. V usage is TRBV25-1 and J usage is TRBJ1-2; maybe TRBD1 (6 bases). Trimming stripped 3 bases from V and 7 bases from J, with 15 bases between. The CDR3 covers 14 residues. Germline CDR1 is MGHDK and CDR2 is SYGVNS. CDR3 coding DNA: TGTGCCAGCAGTGAGAGGGTACAGGGTGGTGGCTACACCTTC. Translating gives CASSERVQGGGYTF.

This clonotype was detected only once. The chain recombines TRBV2 with TRBJ2-7; TRBD1 is a possible D gene (7 bases). V lost 1 base, J lost 7 bases, and 17 bases lay in between. The length of the CDR3 is 15 residues. Germline CDR1 reads SNHLY; CDR2 reads FYNNEI. The CDR3 here is CASSEESQGGNEQYF. The CDR3 DNA sequence: TGTGCCAGCAGTGAAGAGAGTCAGGGGGGTAATGAGCAGTACTTC.

This rearrangement joins TRBV20-1 to TRBJ2-7, with 10 bases that match TRBD2. The length of the CDR3 is 15 residues. J was trimmed by 4 bases and V by 1 base; bases with no gene match: 7. CDR1 is DFQATT, CDR2 SNEGSKA, per germline (reference sequence). The CDR3 protein is CSARGTSGNFYEQYF. CDR3 DNA sequence: TGCAGTGCTAGAGGAACTAGCGGGAACTTTTACGAGCAGTACTTC.

This clonotype was counted between two and nine times. This chain links TRBV29-1 with TRBJ2-7; D ambiguous. The CDR3 runs 11 residues. The V gene's germline CDR1 is SQVTM and CDR2 ANQGSEA. Trimming left V 5 bases short and J 6 bases short, with 11 bases between. CDR3 amino acids: CSVPMGFEQYF. The CDR3 coding sequence is TGCAGCGTTCCGATGGGGTTCGAGCAGTACTTC.

J is TRBJ2-7 and V is TRBV20-1, with 11 positions matching TRBD1. V shed 3 bases and J 3 bases; nucleotides not matched to a gene: 7. Germline V CDR1 and CDR2: DFQATT, SNEGSKA (reference sequence). The CDR3 covers 15 residues. In nucleotides, the CDR3 is TGCAGTGCTAGGGGCGGGACAGGGGGTTACTACGAGCAGTACTTC. Protein sequence: CSARGGTGGYYEQYF.

The rearrangement links TRBV28 to TRBJ2-2; unclear D gene. This CDR3 is 13 amino acids long. CDR1 is MDHEN, CDR2 SYDVKM, per germline. V lost 8 bases, J lost 0 bases, and 7 bases lay in between. CDR3 sequence: CASHRSNTGELFF. In nucleotides, the CDR3 is TGTGCCAGCCACAGATCGAACACCGGGGAGCTGTTTTTT. The full variable domain, in which reference TRBV28 and TRBJ2-2 provide the parts outside the CDR3, is DVKVTQSSRYLVKRTGEKVFLECVQDMDHENMFWYRQDPGLGLRLIYFSYDVKMKEKGDIPEGYSVSREKKERFSLILESASTNQTSMYLCASHRSNTGELFFGEGSRLTVL.